This TCR beta chain was observed in a study of control samples from healthy donors and cancer patients. The germline V and J ends were trimmed by 1 base and 4 bases, with 18 bases remaining between them. The CDR3 contains 18 residues. Germline-derived CDR1 and CDR2 are SGHRS and YFSETQ. Method: immunoSEQ multiplex PCR; TCRdb's copy keeps in-frame clones and lacks some. The sample data list under 200,000 clones. The sequencing input was blood. The chain has TRBV5-1 and TRBJ1-6; D is unresolved. The sequence came from a woman in her 30s in good health. The CDR3, as DNA: TGCGCCAGCAGCTTGAATCTCGGCGCACTAGCTTATAATTCACCCCTCCACTTT. As protein: CASSLNLGALAYNSPLHF. Using reference TRBV5-1 and TRBJ1-6 for the parts outside the CDR3, the full variable domain is KAGVTQTPRYLIKTRGQQVTLSCSPISGHRSVSWYQQTPGQGLQFLFEYFSETQRNKGNFPGRFSGRQFSNSRSEMNVSTLELGDSALYLCASSLNLGALAYNSPLHFGNGTRLTVT.